This record looks at one T cell receptor (beta chain) sequence and its context. TCRdb keeps only in-frame clones here, not all; method: immunoSEQ multiplex PCR. The sample has approximately 98,000 clones; 86% are singletons. Germline V CDR1 and CDR2: LNHDA, SQIVND (reference sequence). Trimming took 2 bases from V and 4 from J; bases not matched to a gene: 4. CDR3 length: 14 amino acids. Specified treatment: preoperative locoregional IRX-2 cytokine immunotherapy. Preoperative locoregional IRX-2 cytokine immunotherapy was tested in the phase Ib source study. The data belong to a study of preoperative IRX-2 immunotherapy in early breast cancer.

This specimen was tumor tissue, taken after IRX-2 immunotherapy. This TCR was recovered from a human donor with breast cancer. The chain is built from TRBV19 and TRBJ1-1; 7 bases are shared with TRBD1. The DNA of the CDR3 is TGTGCCAGTAGTATAAGGGCAGGGGGCACTGAAGCTTTCTTT. As protein: CASSIRAGGTEAFF.